What follows are 14 T cell receptor beta chains derived from one specimen sequenced in a study of cytomegalovirus exposure and HLA in healthy donors. Produced via immunoSEQ multiplex PCR; TCRdb's table is partial and in-frame only. The data contain around 60,000 clones, 90% to 97% of them singletons. The sample comprised PBMCs. These receptors were collected from a woman between 18 and 29 years old in good health and CMV-seronegative.

This sequence joins TRBV29-1 and TRBJ2-3; tentatively, D is TRBD1 (5 bases). Trimming removed 7 bases at V and 4 bases at J, with 9 bases between. The germline gives CDR1 SQVTM, CDR2 ANQGSEA. The CDR3 has 11 amino acids. CDR3 sequence: CSADSPDTQYF. DNA of the CDR3: TGCAGCGCAGACAGTCCAGATACGCAGTATTTT.

This clone showed up just once. The chain has TRBV27 and TRBJ2-1; 7 positions match TRBD1. CDR1 and CDR2 (germline): MNHEY, SMNVEV (reference sequence). The CDR3 is 13 amino acids. Germline trimming cut 5 bases from V and 3 bases from J; bases unmatched to any gene: 1. The CDR3 DNA reads as TGTGCCAGCAGTCGACAGGGCTACAATGAGCAGTTCTTC. It encodes CASSRQGYNEQFF.

This clone was picked up one time. The chain combines TRBV19 with TRBJ2-7, with D perhaps TRBD2 (6 bases). This CDR3 has 15 residues. With 3 bases removed from V and 4 bases from J, the gap between germline ends came to 16 bases. The germline V gene has CDR1 LNHDA and CDR2 SQIVND (reference sequence). The CDR3 sequence: CASSISGSPPYEQYF. CDR3 DNA: TGTGCCAGTAGTATTAGCGGCAGCCCGCCTTACGAGCAGTACTTC.

The chain is built from TRBV2 and TRBJ2-3; D is perhaps TRBD2 (6 bases). Trimming removed 8 bases at V and 0 bases at J, with 12 bases between. The CDR3 totals 14 residues. Germline CDR1 reads SNHLY; CDR2 reads FYNNEI. Here the CDR3 reads CASARGGSTDTQYF. The CDR3 bases are TGTGCCAGCGCGCGGGGTGGCAGCACAGATACGCAGTATTTT.

This chain joins TRBV15 and TRBJ2-1; no reliable D call. V lost 1 base, J lost 0 bases, and 10 bases lay in between. Germline V lookup: CDR1 LNHNV, CDR2 YYDKDF (reference sequence). This CDR3 is built from 16 residues. The chain's CDR3 is CATSRAQRSSYNEQFF. For the CDR3, the DNA is TGTGCCACCAGCAGAGCGCAACGGAGCTCCTACAATGAGCAGTTCTTC. Full variable domain (outside the CDR3, taken from reference TRBV15 and TRBJ2-1): DAMVIQNPRYQVTQFGKPVTLSCSQTLNHNVMYWYQQKSSQAPKLLFHYYDKDFNNEADTPDNFQSRRPNTSFCFLDIRSPGLGDTAMYLCATSRAQRSSYNEQFFGPGTRLTVL.

The genes are TRBV7-2 and TRBJ2-5; tentatively, D is TRBD2 (5 bases). The V end was cut by 5 bases, the J end by 3 bases, with 13 bases between. Germline assignment: CDR1 SGHTA and CDR2 FQGNSA. The CDR3 is 14 residues long. The CDR3 spells CASSKDWGEETQYF. CDR3 DNA sequence: TGTGCCAGCAGCAAGGACTGGGGAGAAGAGACCCAGTACTTC.

The chain has TRBV7-8 and TRBJ1-5; a possible D gene is TRBD1 (5 bases). The V end was cut by 3 bases, the J end by 3 bases, with 18 bases between. The CDR3 is 17 amino acids. The germline V gene has CDR1 SGHVS and CDR2 FQNEAQ. The CDR3: CASSLALWGELNQPQHF. Here the CDR3 DNA reads TGTGCCAGCAGCTTGGCGTTATGGGGGGAGCTCAATCAGCCCCAGCATTTT.

The chain uses TRBV5-8 and TRBJ1-4, with a possible D match to TRBD1 (6 bases). V lost 4 bases and J lost 5, with 15 bases in between. The CDR3 length is 15 residues. Germline V gene data show CDR1 as SGHTS and CDR2 as YDEGEE. The CDR3 DNA follows: TGTGCCAGCAGCCCCAGGGGCAGGCGCAATGAAAAACTGTTTTTT. This translates into CASSPRGRRNEKLFF.

The DNA for the CDR3 is TGTGCCAGCAGCGAACAACTAGCGGGAGTGGATGAGCAGTTCTTC. Encoded protein: CASSEQLAGVDEQFF. The V gene is TRBV9, the J gene TRBJ2-1, with TRBD2 matching over 11 bases. Germline values: CDR1 SGDLS, CDR2 YYNGEE. This CDR3 contains 15 residues. Unmatched junction bases numbered 7, after V lost 3 bases and J lost 8 bases. The full variable domain, completed using reference TRBV9 and TRBJ2-1, is DSGVTQTPKHLITATGQRVTLRCSPRSGDLSVYWYQQSLDQGLQFLIQYYNGEERAKGNILERFSAQQFPDLHSELNLSSLELGDSALYFCASSEQLAGVDEQFFGPGTRLTVL.

The rearrangement links TRBV7-9 to TRBJ1-2; no clear D gene. Germline CDR1 is SEHNR and CDR2 is FQNEAQ (reference sequence). V was shortened by 3 bases and J by 5 bases, with 7 bases between the two germline ends. This CDR3 contains 12 residues. The CDR3 region is CASSFPGYGYTF. The CDR3 region has the DNA TGTGCCAGCAGCTTTCCGGGTTATGGCTACACCTTC. Variable domain in full (rest from reference TRBV7-9 and TRBJ1-2): DTGVSQNPRHKITKRGQNVTFRCDPISEHNRLYWYRQTLGQGPEFLTYFQNEAQLEKSRLLSDRFSAERPKGSFSTLEIQRTEQGDSAMYLCASSFPGYGYTFGSGTRLTVV.

The chain recombines TRBV29-1 with TRBJ1-1; D gene uncertain. The germline V gene encodes CDR1 SQVTM and CDR2 ANQGSEA. CDR3 length equals 13 residues. The V gene lost 6 bases and the J gene lost 4 bases, with 15 bases spanning the gap. CDR3 nucleotide sequence: TGCAGCGTAGGACTGACCCGACGCACTGAAGCTTTCTTT. Residues: CSVGLTRRTEAFF.

The chain has TRBV4-1 and TRBJ2-3; 9 nucleotides match TRBD2. Germline V gene lookup returns CDR1 MGHRA and CDR2 YSYEKL. This CDR3 is 17 amino acids long. With V trimmed by 6 bases and J by 0 bases, 10 bases remained unmatched. The CDR3 sequence is CASRQPGLATSTDTQYF. The CDR3 bases are TGCGCCAGCAGGCAACCGGGACTAGCAACTAGCACAGATACGCAGTATTTT.

This chain links TRBV19 with TRBJ1-1, with D maybe TRBD1 (5 bases). The germline gives CDR1 LNHDA, CDR2 SQIVND (reference sequence). Trimming took 5 bases from V and 0 from J, leaving 10 bases between them. CDR3 length equals 14 residues. The CDR3 region is CASSETEMNTEAFF. Written as DNA, the CDR3 is TGTGCCAGTAGTGAGACAGAGATGAACACTGAAGCTTTCTTT. The variable domain in full, completed from reference TRBV19 and TRBJ1-1, reads DGGITQSPKYLFRKEGQNVTLSCEQNLNHDAMYWYRQDPGQGLRLIYYSQIVNDFQKGDIAEGYSVSREKKESFPLTVTSAQKNPTAFYLCASSETEMNTEAFFGQGTRLTVV.

This clone showed up just a few times. The chain joins TRBV7-9 to TRBJ2-1, with TRBD2 matching over 10 bases. Germline values: CDR1 SEHNR, CDR2 FQNEAQ (reference sequence). CDR3 length: 15 residues. V was pared by 1 base and J by 6 bases, with 3 bases of the junction left unmatched. CDR3 sequence: CASSLGRTSGNEQFF. The DNA for the CDR3 is TGTGCCAGCAGCTTAGGTAGGACTAGCGGCAATGAGCAGTTCTTC.